This T cell receptor beta chain appears in the sequencing data of a study of T and B cells in COVID-19 patients. Multiplex PCR with BIOMED2 TRB-A/B primer pools amplified TRB rearrangements. TCRdb recomputed calls from the multiplex PCR reads with MiXCR, one row per CDR3 protein. This sample has tens of thousands of distinct CDR3 sequences; approximately 29% occur once, and the top ten carry approximately 2%. Germline CDR1 LNHNV, CDR2 YYDKDF (reference sequence). J was trimmed by 0 bases and V by 4 bases; bases with no gene match: 1. The CDR3 sequence is 14 residues long. By sample fraction, this clonotype is medium-sized. From blood, roughly 250-550 ng of genomic DNA served as TRB template.

The V gene is TRBV15, the J gene TRBJ2-7; 9 bases match TRBD1. This TCR was sampled from a human donor who had recovered from COVID-19. Sequencing was carried out using blood. DNA for the CDR3: TGTGCCACCAGCACGGACAGGGGCTCCTACGAGCAGTACTTC. Its protein product is CATSTDRGSYEQYF.